The entry below gives a single T cell receptor beta chain sequence along with its context. The antigen remains undetermined. This sample is part of a study of T-cell memory formation after mild COVID-19. Study details: Largely donor-specific TCR clusters were found.

Study-level findings and limits: Prior to infection, memory already included some responding clones, suggesting cross-reactive memory joined. Clones that got smaller from day 15 to 85 had even CD4/CD8, while clones growing later tipped toward CD4+.

TCRdb re-called the 5' RACE reads with MiXCR, one entry per CDR3 protein. This table has a few hundred thousand distinct CDR3 sequences, around an eighth appearing once. V lost 0 bases to trimming and J lost 3 bases; unmatched junction nucleotides: 1. The CDR3 has 14 amino acids. Germline V gene data show CDR1 as SGDLS and CDR2 as YYNGEE. The V gene is TRBV9, the J gene TRBJ2-5; 8 bases fit TRBD2. Sequencing was performed on PBMCs or a T cell subset sorted from them (not recorded which). The source is a young man who had mild COVID-19 (a few samples of this study predate the infection). Cell type and time point are not known. CDR3 loop: CASSVELAEETQYF. Here the CDR3 DNA reads TGTGCCAGCAGCGTAGAACTAGCGGAAGAGACCCAGTACTTC.